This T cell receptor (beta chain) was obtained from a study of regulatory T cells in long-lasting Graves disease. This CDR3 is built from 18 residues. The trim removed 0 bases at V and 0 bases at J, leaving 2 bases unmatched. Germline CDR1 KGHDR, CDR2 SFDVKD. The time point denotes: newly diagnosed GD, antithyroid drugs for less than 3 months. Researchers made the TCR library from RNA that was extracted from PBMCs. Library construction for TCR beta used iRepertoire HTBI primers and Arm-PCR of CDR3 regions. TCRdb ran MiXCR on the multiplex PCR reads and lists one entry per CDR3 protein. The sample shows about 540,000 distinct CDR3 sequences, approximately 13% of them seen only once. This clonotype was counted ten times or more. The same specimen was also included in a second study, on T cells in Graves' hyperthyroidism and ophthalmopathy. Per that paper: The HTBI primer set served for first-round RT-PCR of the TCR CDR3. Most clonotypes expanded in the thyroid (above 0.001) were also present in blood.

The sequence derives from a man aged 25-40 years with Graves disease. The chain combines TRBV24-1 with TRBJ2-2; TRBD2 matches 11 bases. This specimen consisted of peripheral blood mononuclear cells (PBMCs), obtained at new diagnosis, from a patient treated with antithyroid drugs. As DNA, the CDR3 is TGTGCCACCAGTGATTTGGCGGGACTAGCGGCGAACACCGGGGAGCTGTTTTTT. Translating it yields CATSDLAGLAANTGELFF.